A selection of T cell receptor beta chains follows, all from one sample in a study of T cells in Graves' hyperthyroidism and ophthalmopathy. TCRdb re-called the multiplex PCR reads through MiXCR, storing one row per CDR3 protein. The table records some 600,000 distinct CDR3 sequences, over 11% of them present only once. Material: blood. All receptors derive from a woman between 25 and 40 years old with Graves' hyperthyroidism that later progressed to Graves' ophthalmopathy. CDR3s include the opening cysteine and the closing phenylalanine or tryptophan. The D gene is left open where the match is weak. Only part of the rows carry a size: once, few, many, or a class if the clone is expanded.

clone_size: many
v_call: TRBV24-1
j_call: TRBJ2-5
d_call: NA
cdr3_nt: TGTGCCACCAGTGTCGCAGGGTTCCAGTACTTC
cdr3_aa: CATSVAGFQYF

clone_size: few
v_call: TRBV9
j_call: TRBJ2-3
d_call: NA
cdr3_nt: TGTGCCAGCAGCGTAGGACAGGCAACGCAGTATTTT
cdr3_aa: CASSVGQATQYF

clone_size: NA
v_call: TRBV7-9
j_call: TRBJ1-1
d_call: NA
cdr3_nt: TGTACCAGCAGCCCGCTTGCCATTGGGGACACTGAAGCTTTCTTT
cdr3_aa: CTSSPLAIGDTEAFF

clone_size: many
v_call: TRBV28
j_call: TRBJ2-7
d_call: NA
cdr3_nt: TGTGCCAGCAGAAGGAACGGCGCGCGGGCCCCCTACGAGCAGTACTTC
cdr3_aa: CASRRNGARAPYEQYF

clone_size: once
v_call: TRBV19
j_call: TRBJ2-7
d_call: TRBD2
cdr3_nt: TGTGCCAGTAGTATGGGACTAGCGGAGATAGGGACCTACGAGCAGTACTTC
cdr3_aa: CASSMGLAEIGTYEQYF

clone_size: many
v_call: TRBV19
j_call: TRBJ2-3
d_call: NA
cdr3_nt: TGTGCCAGTAGTATCTTCCTCGGGGTGTCCCCAGATACGCAGTATTTT
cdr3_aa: CASSIFLGVSPDTQYF

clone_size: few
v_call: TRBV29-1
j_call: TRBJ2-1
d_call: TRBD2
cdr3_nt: TGCAGCGTTGAGGGACTAGCGGGACCCAATGAGCAGTTCTTC
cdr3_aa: CSVEGLAGPNEQFF

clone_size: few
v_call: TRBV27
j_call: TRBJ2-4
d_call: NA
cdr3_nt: TGTGCCAGCAGTTTAGCTTTGGCCTTACAGAACATTCAGTACTTC
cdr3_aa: CASSLALALQNIQYF

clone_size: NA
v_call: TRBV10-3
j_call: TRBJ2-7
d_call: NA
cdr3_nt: TGTGCCATCAGTGGACAGCCCTACGAGCAGTACTTC
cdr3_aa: CAISGQPYEQYF

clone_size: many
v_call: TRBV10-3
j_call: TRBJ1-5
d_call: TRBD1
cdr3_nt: TGTGCCACGGTGGGACAGAACAATCAGCCCCAGCATTTT
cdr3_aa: CATVGQNNQPQHF

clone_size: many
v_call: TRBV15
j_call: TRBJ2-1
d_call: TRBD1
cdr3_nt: TGTGCCACTAACCGGGACAGGGGTTACAATGAGCAGTTCTTC
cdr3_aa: CATNRDRGYNEQFF

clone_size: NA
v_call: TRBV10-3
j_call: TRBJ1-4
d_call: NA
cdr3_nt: TGTGCCATCAGCGAGGGAGATGCAACTAATGAAAAACTGTTTTTT
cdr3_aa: CAISEGDATNEKLFF

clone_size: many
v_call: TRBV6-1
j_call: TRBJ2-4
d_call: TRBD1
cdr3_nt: TGTGCCAGCAACGGACAGGGGACGATCAAAAACATTCAGTACTTC
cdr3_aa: CASNGQGTIKNIQYF

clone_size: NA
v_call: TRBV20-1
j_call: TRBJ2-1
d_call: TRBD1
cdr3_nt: TGCAGTGCCCCTACAGGGGAATCCTACAATGAGCAGTTCTTC
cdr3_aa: CSAPTGESYNEQFF

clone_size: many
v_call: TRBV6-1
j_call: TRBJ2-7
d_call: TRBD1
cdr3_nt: TGTGCCAGTCTACCGGGACAGGGCTACGAGCAGTACTTC
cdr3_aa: CASLPGQGYEQYF

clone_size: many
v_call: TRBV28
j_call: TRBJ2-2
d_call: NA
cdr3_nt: TGTGCCAGCAGTTTTCGATTGGGGGCCCTGAACACCGGGGAGCTGTTTTTT
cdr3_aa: CASSFRLGALNTGELFF

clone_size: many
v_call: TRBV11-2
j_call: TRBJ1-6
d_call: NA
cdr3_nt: TGTGCCAGCAGCCTCCGGAGCATTAGCTCCTATAATTCACCCCTCCACTTT
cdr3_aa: CASSLRSISSYNSPLHF

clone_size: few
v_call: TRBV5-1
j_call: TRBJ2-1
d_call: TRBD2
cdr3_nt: TGCGCCAGCAGATCGAGGACTAGCGGGAGCGATGAGCAGTTCTTC
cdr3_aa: CASRSRTSGSDEQFF

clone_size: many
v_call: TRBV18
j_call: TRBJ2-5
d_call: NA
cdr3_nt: TGTGCCAGCTCACCCCCTACAACGGAGACCCAGTACTTC
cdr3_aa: CASSPPTTETQYF

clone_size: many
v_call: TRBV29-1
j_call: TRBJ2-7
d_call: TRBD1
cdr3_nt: TGCAGCGTAAGGACAGGAGAAGACTCCTACGAGCAGTACTTC
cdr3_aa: CSVRTGEDSYEQYF

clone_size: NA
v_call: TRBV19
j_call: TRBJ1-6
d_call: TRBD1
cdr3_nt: TGTGCCAGTAGTATCGAGGGGGCAGCACCCCTCCACTTT
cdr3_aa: CASSIEGAAPLHF

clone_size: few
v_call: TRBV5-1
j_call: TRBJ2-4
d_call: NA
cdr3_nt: TGTGCCAGCAGCTTGGTAGGCAGGGAGAGTGGCATTCAGTACTTC
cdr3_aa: CASSLVGRESGIQYF

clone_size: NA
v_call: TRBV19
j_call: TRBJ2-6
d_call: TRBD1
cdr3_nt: TGTGCCAGTAGTCTCCTCCCGGGACAGGGTAACGGGGCCAACGTCCTGACTTTC
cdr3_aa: CASSLLPGQGNGANVLTF

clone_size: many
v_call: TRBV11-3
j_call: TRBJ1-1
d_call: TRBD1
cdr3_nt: TGTGCCAGCAACCTAGACAGGGGGGTGTCGGACACTGAAGCTTTCTTT
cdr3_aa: CASNLDRGVSDTEAFF

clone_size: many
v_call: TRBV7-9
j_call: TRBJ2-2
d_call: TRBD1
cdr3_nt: TGTGCCAGCAGCTTATCGGGGACAGGGGGCCTTAATACCGGGGAGCTGTTTTTT
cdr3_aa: CASSLSGTGGLNTGELFF

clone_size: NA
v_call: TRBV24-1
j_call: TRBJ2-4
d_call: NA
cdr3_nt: TGTGCCACCAGTGATGCATCTAGCAGTTCGAACATTCAGTACTTC
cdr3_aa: CATSDASSSSNIQYF

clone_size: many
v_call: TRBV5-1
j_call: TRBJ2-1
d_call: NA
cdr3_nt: TGCGCCAGCAGCTTGCGTAGCGGTTCCTACAATGAGCAGTTCTTC
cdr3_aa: CASSLRSGSYNEQFF

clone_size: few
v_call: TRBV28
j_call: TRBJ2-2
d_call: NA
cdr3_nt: TGTGCCAGTTCCTCAGATGGATGGGGGGAGGGGGACACCGGGGAGCTGTTTTTT
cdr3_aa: CASSSDGWGEGDTGELFF

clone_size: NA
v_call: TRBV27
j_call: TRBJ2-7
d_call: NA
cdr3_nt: TGTGCCAGCAGTTTAGGGTCGTGGGGAGATGGGGAGCAGTACTTC
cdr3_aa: CASSLGSWGDGEQYF

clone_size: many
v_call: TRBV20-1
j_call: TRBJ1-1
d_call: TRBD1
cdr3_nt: TGCAGTGCTAAGACAGGGGCCCCGAACACTGAAGCTTTCTTT
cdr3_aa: CSAKTGAPNTEAFF

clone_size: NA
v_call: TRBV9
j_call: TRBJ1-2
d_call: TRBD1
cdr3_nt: TGTGCCAGCAGCCAAACCGGGACAGGGGGCTCGTTTAGCTATGGCTACACCTTC
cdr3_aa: CASSQTGTGGSFSYGYTF

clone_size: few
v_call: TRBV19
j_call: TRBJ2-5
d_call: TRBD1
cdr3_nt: TGTGCCAGTAGTATAAATCAGGGGGCTGAGACCCAGTACTTC
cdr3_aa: CASSINQGAETQYF

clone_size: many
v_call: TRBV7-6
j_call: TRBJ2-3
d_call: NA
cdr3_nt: TGTGCCAGCAGCTTAAACCACGGACAGAGCACAGATACGCAGTATTTT
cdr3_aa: CASSLNHGQSTDTQYF

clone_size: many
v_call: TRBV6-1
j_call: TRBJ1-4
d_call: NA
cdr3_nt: TGTGCCAGCAGTGAACGGGGGGCAGGCTTTGAAAAACTGTTTTTT
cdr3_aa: CASSERGAGFEKLFF

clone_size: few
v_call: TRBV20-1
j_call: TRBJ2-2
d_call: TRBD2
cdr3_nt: TGCAGTGCCCAACTAGCGGGAGACCTCACCGGGGAGCTGTTTTTT
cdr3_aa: CSAQLAGDLTGELFF

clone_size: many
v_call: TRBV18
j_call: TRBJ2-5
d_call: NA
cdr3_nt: TGTGCCAGCTCACCACCTAAGAGGCAGGGCCCAGAGACCCAGTACTTC
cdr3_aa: CASSPPKRQGPETQYF

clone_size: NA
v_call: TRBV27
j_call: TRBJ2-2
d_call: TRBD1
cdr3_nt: TGTGCCAGCTCGTACAGGGGATACACCGGGGAGCTGTTTTTT
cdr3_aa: CASSYRGYTGELFF

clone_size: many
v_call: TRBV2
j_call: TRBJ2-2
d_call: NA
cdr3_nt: TGTGCCAGCAGTGAAGCGCTTCTCGGGACGAACACCGGGGAGCTGTTTTTT
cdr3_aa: CASSEALLGTNTGELFF

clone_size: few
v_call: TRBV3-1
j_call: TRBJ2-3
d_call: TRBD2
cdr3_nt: TGTGCCAGCAGCCAAGCACTAGCGGGAGATGGGGATACGCAGTATTTT
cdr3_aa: CASSQALAGDGDTQYF

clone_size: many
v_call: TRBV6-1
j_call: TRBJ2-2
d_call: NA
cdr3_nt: TGTGCCAGCAAGGGCGGGCTTCTAAACACCGGGGAGCTGTTTTTT
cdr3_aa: CASKGGLLNTGELFF

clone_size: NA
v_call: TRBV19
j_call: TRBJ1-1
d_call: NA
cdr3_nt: TGTGCCGTAACGGGCATGAACACTGAAGCTTTCTTT
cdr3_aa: CAVTGMNTEAFF

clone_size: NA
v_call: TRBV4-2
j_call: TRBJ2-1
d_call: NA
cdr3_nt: TGTGCCAGCAGCCAAGAGAAATCCGAGACCTACAATGAGCAGTTCTTC
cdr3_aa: CASSQEKSETYNEQFF

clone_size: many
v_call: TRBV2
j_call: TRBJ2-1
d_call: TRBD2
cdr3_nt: TGTGCCAGCACCCAAGGCGGGACTAGTTACAATGAGCAGTTCTTC
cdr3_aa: CASTQGGTSYNEQFF

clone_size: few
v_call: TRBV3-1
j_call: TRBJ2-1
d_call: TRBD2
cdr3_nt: TGTGCCAGCAGCCACCTCCCCCCGGAACTAGCGGGAGGGGGTGAGCAGTTCTTC
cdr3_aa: CASSHLPPELAGGGEQFF

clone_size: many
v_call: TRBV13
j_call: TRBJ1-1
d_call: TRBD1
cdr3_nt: TGTGCCAGCAGCGGCCGACAGGGGAACACTGAAGCTTTCTTT
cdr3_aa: CASSGRQGNTEAFF

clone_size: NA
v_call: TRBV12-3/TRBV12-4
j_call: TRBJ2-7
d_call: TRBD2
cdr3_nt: TGTGCCAGCAGTTCCCTAGCGGGAGCTTTCTACGAGCAGTACTTC
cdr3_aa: CASSSLAGAFYEQYF

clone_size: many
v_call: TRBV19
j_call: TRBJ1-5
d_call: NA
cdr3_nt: TGTGCCAGTAGTAAAGACGGAGATCAGCCCCAGCATTTT
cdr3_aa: CASSKDGDQPQHF

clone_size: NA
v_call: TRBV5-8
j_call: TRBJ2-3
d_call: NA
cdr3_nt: TGTGCCAGCAGCACCCAAGATACGCAGTATTTT
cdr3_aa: CASSTQDTQYF